This TCR beta chain was obtained from a study of early T cells in non-severe SARS-CoV-2 infection. Study summary: Sequencing of unsorted whole blood was done on bulk RNA, leaving chains unpaired.

TCRdb re-called the 5' RACE reads with MiXCR, one entry per CDR3 protein. The sample lists tens of thousands of distinct CDR3 sequences, over 13% occurring once. CDR1 is MDHEN and CDR2 is SYDVKM in the germline V gene. The CDR3 is made up of 14 amino acids. V was cut by 5 bases and J by 0 bases, with 11 bases left in between. This clonotype showed up many times. The sample comprised whole blood. This clonotype originated in an adult who was a healthcare worker with PCR-confirmed SARS-CoV-2 infection or an uninfected control (not recorded which). The chain recombines TRBV28 with TRBJ2-7, with TRBD1 as a possible D gene (6 bases). DNA of the CDR3: TGTGCCAGCAGTACCGGGACAAACTCCTACGAGCAGTACTTC. It yields the protein CASSTGTNSYEQYF.